This record concerns one T cell receptor (beta chain) sequence. Antigen specificity is unknown. CDR3 length: 14 residues. V was shortened by 1 base and J by 2 bases, with 5 bases between the two germline ends. In germline, CDR1 is MGHRA, CDR2 YSYEKL. These data are taken from a study of shared clonotypes between healthy human individuals. Here immunoSEQ multiplex PCR was the method, and the copy in TCRdb shows in-frame clones only, minus some. Among hundreds of thousands of clones listed, 80% to 95% were seen once. Positive CCR7 selection of CD45RO-negative cells yielded the naive CD8 cells, and terminally differentiated effector memory CD45RA+ cells were excluded. HIV-negative, healthy adults without recent acute infections or vaccinations were the donors. Regarding the study as a whole: Richness estimates generally favored naive over memory subsets. In a few donors, around 5% of naive CD4 clonotypes appeared in common.

V usage is TRBV4-1 and J usage is TRBJ2-2; D not certain. This TCR came from a man aged 25-40 years in good health. Sequenced sample: naive CD8+ T cells sorted from blood. CDR3 residues: CASSQARNTGELFF. CDR3 DNA sequence: TGCGCCAGCAGCCAAGCCAGAAACACCGGGGAGCTGTTTTTT.